This entry is about one T cell receptor beta chain. No antigen is known for it. The CDR3 is made up of 15 amino acids. With 5 bases removed from V and 7 bases from J, the gap between germline ends came to 20 bases. From germline, CDR1 is MDHEN and CDR2 SYDVKM. TCRdb re-called the reads with MiXCR, one entry per CDR3 protein. The table records some 350,000 distinct CDR3 sequences, 25% to 35% of them present only once. These data are taken from a study of T cell repertoires in cytomegalovirus infection. This sequence joins TRBV28 and TRBJ1-1, with D perhaps matching TRBD1 (6 bases). Sequencing was performed on cultured PBMCs, taken from culture after CMV antigen stimulation. The TCR comes from a human donor in good health (CMV status not recorded). Some clones in this sample may be carry-over from other donors' samples. The CDR3 DNA sequence: TGTGCCAGCAGTCCTGGCCCTTACCGGACAGTTGAAGCTTTCTTT. It is translated as CASSPGPYRTVEAFF.